This T cell receptor (beta chain) was sequenced for a study of blood T cell repertoires in COVID-19. Overall study context: The United States, Italy and Spain provided the acute and convalescent COVID-19 samples. Sample material is recorded as cDNA or gDNA derived from T cells, B-cell-depleted T cells, or PBMCs.

This CDR3 is 14 amino acids long. The germline V and J ends were trimmed by 5 bases and 6 bases, with 15 bases remaining between them. Per the germline V gene, CDR1 is SNHLY and CDR2 is FYNNEI. Assay: immunoSEQ multiplex PCR; the TCRdb copy retains only in-frame clones and omits some. The sample has around 300,000 clones, approximately 81% seen once; the top ten hold about 2.5%. Those who participated ranged in age from roughly 18 to 89 years and resided in about 24 US areas. Participant-given clinical history determined each cohort assignment. This rearrangement joins TRBV2 to TRBJ2-3; TRBD1 might be the D (6 bases). The sequenced sample was PBMCs or T cells enriched from blood (not recorded which). The TCR originated in a woman between 45 and 60 years old who had recovered from COVID-19. CDR3 coding DNA: TGTGCCAGCAGTTCGGCCGTTAGGGGGGATACGCAGTATTTT. Protein product: CASSSAVRGDTQYF.